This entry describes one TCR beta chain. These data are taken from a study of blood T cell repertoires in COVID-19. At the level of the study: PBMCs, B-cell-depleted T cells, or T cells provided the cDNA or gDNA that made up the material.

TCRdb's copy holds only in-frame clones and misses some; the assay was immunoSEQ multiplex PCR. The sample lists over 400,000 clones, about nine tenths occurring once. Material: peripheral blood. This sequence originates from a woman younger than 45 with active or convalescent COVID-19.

CDR3 nucleotides: TGTGCCACCAGTGATCCTACAGGGGTAGCAACTAATGAAAAACTGTTTTTT. This sequence encodes CATSDPTGVATNEKLFF. J is TRBJ1-4 and V is TRBV24-1; 7 nucleotides match TRBD1. CDR3 length: 17 residues. The trim removed 3 bases at V and 0 bases at J, leaving 6 bases unmatched. From germline, CDR1 is KGHDR and CDR2 SFDVKD.